The clone carrying this T cell receptor (beta chain) was detected once. The V and J ends lost 7 bases and 2 bases respectively, with 5 bases between them. There are 11 residues in the CDR3. Germline CDR1 reads MDHEN; CDR2 reads SYDVKM. This specimen comes from a study of blood T cell repertoires in COVID-19. Per the original methods: Amplifying reference gene primers gave estimates of nucleated cell counts. Measured with immunoSEQ multiplex PCR; TCRdb has only the in-frame clones, and not every one. The V and J calls and clone size are taken from that table; D and trimming were inferred from the DNA. Here the sample spans about 130,000 clones, around nine tenths being singletons.

The genes are TRBV28 and TRBJ2-5; D is uncertain. The sample comprised peripheral blood. The clonotype was recovered from a woman of 80 years or more with acute or convalescent COVID-19. The CDR3 coding sequence is TGTGCCAGCAAATCACAAGAGACCCAGTACTTC. This sequence encodes CASKSQETQYF.